The 17 T cell receptor beta chains presented below share a single source sample, sequenced in a study of cytomegalovirus exposure and HLA in healthy donors. The PCR had 60 Vbeta and 13 Jbeta primers. Only in-frame clones appear in the TCRdb table, and some are missing; sequencing was by immunoSEQ multiplex PCR. The data contain 95,000 to 100,000 clones, 76% of them singletons. Sequencing was done on a sample of PBMCs. These receptors all come from a man aged 35-49 years in good health and CMV-seronegative.

The count of this clone is one. This chain joins TRBV6-4 and TRBJ2-7, with D tentatively TRBD2 (7 bases). The length of the CDR3 is 13 residues. The germline gives CDR1 MRHNA, CDR2 SNTAGT. The V and J ends lost 0 bases and 9 bases respectively, with 12 bases between them. The CDR3 DNA is TGTGCCAGCAGTGACTCGAGGGGGGGACCGCAGTACTTC. Its translation is CASSDSRGGPQYF.

The V and J genes are TRBV18 and TRBJ2-7, with D perhaps TRBD1 (5 bases). This CDR3 is built from 15 residues. Deletions cut 2 bases from V and 2 bases from J, with 13 bases between. CDR1 KGHSH and CDR2 LQKENI come from the germline V gene. This CDR3 reads CASSPVSRQPYEQYV. The DNA for the CDR3 is TGTGCCAGCTCACCAGTAAGTCGACAGCCCTACGAGCAGTACGTC.

The chain combines TRBV6-5 with TRBJ2-3, with D possibly matching TRBD1 (5 bases). V lost 2 bases and J 8 bases, leaving 11 bases between the germline ends. The CDR3 consists of 13 residues. The germline gives CDR1 MNHEY, CDR2 SVGAGI. CDR3 amino acids: CASSYSRGGTQYF. CDR3 nucleotides: TGTGCCAGCAGTTACAGTAGGGGTGGTACGCAGTATTTT.

J is TRBJ1-1 and V is TRBV29-1, with 7 bases matching TRBD1. CDR1 is SQVTM and CDR2 is ANQGSEA in the germline V gene. The CDR3 has 11 residues. V shed 7 bases, J shed 4 bases, and the junction held 3 bases outside the gene matches. The CDR3 loop is CSARDSTEAFF. In DNA, the CDR3 is TGCAGCGCCCGGGACAGCACTGAAGCTTTCTTT.

This clone is a singleton in its sample. The chain uses TRBV10-1 and TRBJ2-7; 13 bases agree with TRBD2. The trim removed 6 bases at V and 5 bases at J, leaving 4 bases unmatched. The CDR3 totals 14 residues. Per the germline V gene, CDR1 is WNHNN and CDR2 is SYGVQD (reference sequence). CDR3 nucleotides: TGCGCCAGCAGCCGAGGACTAGCGGGGGACGAGCAGTACTTC. The encoded protein is CASSRGLAGDEQYF.

To note about this clone: At the DNA level, this CDR3 is encoded by other sequences in the same sample as well. CDR3 bases: TGTGCCAGCAGGCCGGGACAGGGGGGAGAGACCCAGTACTTC. This gives the protein CASRPGQGGETQYF. The rearrangement links TRBV6-5 to TRBJ2-5; 11 nucleotides line up with TRBD1. After removal of 6 bases from V and 4 bases from J, the junction contained 4 bases not matched to a gene. This CDR3 has 14 amino acids. Germline lookup yields CDR1 MNHEY and CDR2 SVGAGI.

The chain couples TRBV2 to TRBJ2-2; 8 bases are a match to TRBD2. Germline-derived CDR1 and CDR2 are SNHLY and FYNNEI. The CDR3 length is 17 residues. V gave up 6 bases and J gave up 0 bases; unmatched junction bases: 9. In nucleotides, the CDR3 is TGTGCCAGCAGGGCGGAGGCGGGGGGACCGAACACCGGGGAGCTGTTTTTT. Residues: CASRAEAGGPNTGELFF.

V is TRBV12-5 and J is TRBJ2-7, with D maybe TRBD2 (7 bases). Per the germline V gene, CDR1 is LGHNT and CDR2 is FRNRAP. CDR3 size: 14 residues. Between the trimmed V and J ends, which lost 3 bases and 9 bases, there was a span of 18 bases. The chain's CDR3 is CASGLQGGVGGQYF. CDR3 in DNA: TGTGCTAGTGGTTTACAGGGAGGGGTGGGAGGGCAGTACTTC. Full variable domain (outside the CDR3, taken from reference TRBV12-5 and TRBJ2-7): DARVTQTPRHKVTEMGQEVTMRCQPILGHNTVFWYRQTMMQGLELLAYFRNRAPLDDSGMPKDRFSAEMPDATLATLKIQPSEPRDSAVYFCASGLQGGVGGQYFGPGTRLTVT.

The chain combines TRBV2 with TRBJ1-1; 8 bases are a match to TRBD1. Trimming took 11 bases from V and 3 from J; bases not matched to a gene: 8. Germline V gives CDR1 SNHLY, CDR2 FYNNEI. The CDR3 is made up of 13 amino acids. The CDR3 region is CAGSSGGHTEAFF. For the CDR3, the DNA is TGTGCCGGTAGCTCAGGGGGCCACACTGAAGCTTTCTTT.

This clone was counted only a few times. The CDR3 loop is CAISESGRGETQYF. The CDR3 DNA sequence: TGTGCCATCAGTGAGTCAGGGAGGGGAGAGACCCAGTACTTC. The chain links TRBV10-3 to TRBJ2-5; 7 bases match TRBD2. CDR3 size: 14 residues. Germline V gene lookup returns CDR1 ENHRY and CDR2 SYGVKD. With 0 bases clipped from V and 4 bases from J, the junction kept 2 bases outside the gene matches.

The chain employs TRBV7-2 and TRBJ2-3, with a tentative D call TRBD2 (7 bases). The germline gives CDR1 SGHTA, CDR2 FQGNSA. This CDR3 region has 13 residues. V was trimmed by 5 bases and J by 6 bases, leaving 12 bases between them. CDR3 protein: CASSGGALDTQYF. The CDR3 DNA reads TGTGCCAGCAGCGGGGGGGCACTGGATACGCAGTATTTT.

This chain uses TRBV5-1 with TRBJ1-1; D remains ambiguous. Deletions cut 1 base from V and 0 bases from J, with 7 bases between. Germline values: CDR1 SGHRS, CDR2 YFSETQ. This CDR3 contains 14 residues. The CDR3 loop reads CASSLSGLNTEAFF. Here the CDR3 DNA reads TGCGCCAGCAGCTTGAGCGGCTTGAACACTGAAGCTTTCTTT.

This clone occurred a few times. The chain employs TRBV11-2 and TRBJ1-4; D gene unclear. V lost 2 bases to trimming and J lost 0 bases, with 7 bases between them. Germline-derived CDR1 and CDR2 are SGHAT and FQNNGV. CDR3 size: 15 residues. In nucleotides, the CDR3 is TGTGCCAGCAGCTTACGCGGGACAACTAATGAAAAACTGTTTTTT. This codes for CASSLRGTTNEKLFF. Combining the CDR3 with reference TRBV11-2 and TRBJ1-4 gives the whole variable domain EAGVAQSPRYKIIEKRQSVAFWCNPISGHATLYWYQQILGQGPKLLIQFQNNGVVDDSQLPKDRFSAERLKGVDSTLKIQPAKLEDSAVYLCASSLRGTTNEKLFFGSGTQLSVL.

V is TRBV7-2 and J is TRBJ2-3; 16 bases match TRBD2. This CDR3 region has 17 residues. Trimming at V came to 0 bases and at J to 6 bases, leaving 3 bases not matched to a gene. Germline V lookup: CDR1 SGHTA, CDR2 FQGNSA. CDR3 coding DNA: TGTGCCAGCAGCTTAGCGGGGACTAGCGGGGGGGTGGATACGCAGTATTTT. Its translation: CASSLAGTSGGVDTQYF.

This clone was found a few times. V is TRBV15 and J is TRBJ1-1; D unresolved. V was trimmed by 1 base and J by 6 bases, leaving 15 bases between them. In germline, CDR1 is LNHNV, CDR2 YYDKDF (reference sequence). The CDR3 extends over 15 amino acids. CDR3 residues: CATSRGEGPWAEAFF. The DNA of the CDR3 is TGTGCCACCAGCAGAGGCGAGGGCCCCTGGGCTGAAGCTTTCTTT.

This CDR3 reads CASSNWGEAGNTIYF. The CDR3 region has the DNA TGCGCCAGCAGCAACTGGGGGGAGGCCGGAAACACCATATATTTT. This chain uses TRBV4-3 with TRBJ1-3; D is perhaps TRBD1 (5 bases). Germline V gives CDR1 LGHNA, CDR2 YSLEER. V was clipped by 5 bases and J by 4 bases, with 15 bases between them. The CDR3 has 15 residues.

This chain uses TRBV7-8 with TRBJ1-6; TRBD1 agrees at 7 bases. The junction had 7 bases not matched to a gene; V was cut back by 8 bases and J by 9 bases. CDR1 is SGHVS and CDR2 is FQNEAQ in the germline V gene. The CDR3 covers 13 residues. CDR3 amino acids: CASSEQGGSPLHF. The CDR3 DNA follows: TGTGCCAGCTCTGAGCAGGGGGGTTCACCCCTCCACTTT.